These 17 T cell receptor beta chains share one sample of origin, sequenced in a study of blood T cell repertoires in COVID-19. This table comes from immunoSEQ multiplex PCR, and its TCRdb copy is limited to in-frame clones, with some not included. The repertoire holds 95,000 to 150,000 clones, with around 76% as singletons. Input material: peripheral blood. Receptors were obtained from a man of 80 years or more with COVID-19, enrolled during active disease.

The chain has TRBV5-1 and TRBJ2-5; 9 bases are shared with TRBD2. The CDR3 consists of 15 residues. Germline CDR1 and CDR2: SGHRS and YFSETQ. V was pared by 3 bases and J by 5 bases, with 8 bases of the junction left unmatched. CDR3 coding DNA: TGCGCCAGCAGCTCAATAGCGGGAGTAGGGGAGACCCAGTACTTC. Its protein product is CASSSIAGVGETQYF.

V is TRBV7-3 and J is TRBJ2-7; 11 bases map to TRBD2. Unmatched junction bases numbered 21, after V lost 8 bases and J lost 3 bases. Germline V gives CDR1 SGHTA, CDR2 FQGTGA. The CDR3 length is 19 residues. The CDR3 coding sequence is TGTGCCAGCCGCAGACTATTCACTAGCGGGAGTATTACTTTCTACGAGCAGTACTTC. This encodes CASRRLFTSGSITFYEQYF. The whole variable domain, remainder taken from reference TRBV7-3 and TRBJ2-7, is GAGVSQTPSNKVTEKGKYVELRCDPISGHTALYWYRQSLGQGPEFLIYFQGTGAADDSGLPNDRFFAVRPEGSVSTLKIQRTERGDSAVYLCASRRLFTSGSITFYEQYFGPGTRLTVT.

CDR3 DNA sequence: TGCAGCGTTGAGGACAGTCAAGAGACCCAGTACTTC. Residues: CSVEDSQETQYF. V usage is TRBV29-1 and J usage is TRBJ2-5; a possible D gene is TRBD1 (6 bases). V was clipped by 3 bases and J by 2 bases, with 7 bases between them. The CDR3 consists of 12 residues. Per germline, CDR1 SQVTM and CDR2 ANQGSEA.

The rearrangement links TRBV7-2 to TRBJ2-1; no clear D. Germline lookup yields CDR1 SGHTA and CDR2 FQGNSA. V was clipped by 0 bases and J by 3 bases, with 9 bases between them. There are 15 residues in the CDR3. As DNA, the CDR3 is TGTGCCAGCAGCTTAGCGCGGAACTTCTACAATGAGCAGTTCTTC. Translated, it gives CASSLARNFYNEQFF.

The rearrangement links TRBV5-4 to TRBJ2-5; D possibly corresponds to TRBD2 (6 bases). The V end was cut by 0 bases, the J end by 5 bases, with 8 bases between. The germline V gene encodes CDR1 SGHNT and CDR2 YYREEE (reference sequence). This CDR3 contains 13 residues. The CDR3 loop reads CASSLVGGETQYF. DNA of the CDR3: TGTGCCAGCAGCTTGGTTGGGGGGGAGACCCAGTACTTC.

The chain combines TRBV4-1 with TRBJ2-7; 9 nucleotides line up with TRBD1. This CDR3 has 15 residues. CDR1 MGHRA and CDR2 YSYEKL come from the germline V gene. J lost 1 base, V lost 6 bases, and 7 bases had no gene match. CDR3 amino acids: CASSKPGQGSYEQYF. The CDR3 bases are TGCGCCAGCAGTAAACCGGGACAGGGTTCCTACGAGCAGTACTTC.

V is TRBV19 and J is TRBJ2-5; D gene unclear. Germline CDR1 LNHDA, CDR2 SQIVND (reference sequence). With 4 bases removed from V and 5 bases from J, the gap between germline ends came to 14 bases. The CDR3 is made up of 14 amino acids. The CDR3 nucleotides read TGTGCCAGTAGTACCGTACACGTGCTTGAGACCCAGTACTTC. Translated, it gives CASSTVHVLETQYF.

J is TRBJ1-6 and V is TRBV28, with D possibly being TRBD1 (5 bases). Trimming pared 6 bases from V and 4 bases from J, leaving 10 bases between. CDR1 MDHEN and CDR2 SYDVKM come from the germline V gene. The CDR3 runs to 14 residues. CDR3 sequence reads: CASSTDRYNSPLHF. CDR3 coding DNA: TGTGCCAGCAGCACCGACAGATATAATTCACCCCTCCACTTT.

V usage is TRBV6-6 and J usage is TRBJ2-7; TRBD1 agrees at 7 bases. CDR1 and CDR2 (germline): MNHNY, SVGAGI (reference sequence). With V trimmed by 5 bases and J by 5 bases, 9 bases remained unmatched. This CDR3 region has 14 residues. DNA of the CDR3: TGTGCCAGCAGTAAACAGGGGCCATTCAACGAGCAGTACTTC. Encoded protein: CASSKQGPFNEQYF.

The chain uses TRBV11-1 and TRBJ1-4; 9 positions match TRBD1. The CDR3 contains 15 residues. Germline V gene lookup returns CDR1 SGHAT and CDR2 FQDESV (reference sequence). The J segment lost 8 bases and the V segment lost 5 bases, leaving 9 bases of the junction unmatched. The CDR3 DNA follows: TGTGCCAGCAGCCCGCTCGGGACAGGGCGCGAAAAACTGTTTTTT. Its translation: CASSPLGTGREKLFF. The whole variable domain, filled in from reference TRBV11-1 and TRBJ1-4, reads EAEVAQSPRYKITEKSQAVAFWCDPISGHATLYWYRQILGQGPELLVQFQDESVVDDSQLPKDRFSAERLKGVDSTLKIQPAELGDSAMYLCASSPLGTGREKLFFGSGTQLSVL.

The V call is TRBV27, the J call TRBJ1-2; D unclear. Germline lookup yields CDR1 MNHEY and CDR2 SMNVEV (reference sequence). CDR3 length equals 10 residues. The V and J ends lost 11 bases and 5 bases respectively, with 9 bases between them. DNA for the CDR3: TGTGCCCGTCGTAGTTATGGCTACACCTTC. Residues: CARRSYGYTF.

The chain uses TRBV9 and TRBJ1-2; no firm D call. CDR1 SGDLS and CDR2 YYNGEE come from the germline V gene. With 4 bases removed from V and 6 bases from J, the gap between germline ends came to 10 bases. This CDR3 is built from 12 residues. The CDR3 DNA sequence: TGTGCCAGCAGCTCGAATCGGGATGGCTACACCTTC. It yields the protein CASSSNRDGYTF.

The chain has TRBV4-3 and TRBJ2-1, with TRBD2 as a possible D gene (5 bases). This CDR3 region has 14 residues. With 0 bases removed from V and 10 bases from J, the gap between germline ends came to 13 bases. Germline CDR1 reads LGHNA; CDR2 reads YSLEER. In DNA form, the CDR3 reads TGCGCCAGCAGCCAAGAGAATAGCGCATCCGAGCAGTTCTTC. Encoded protein: CASSQENSASEQFF.

The chain couples TRBV28 to TRBJ2-7, with 8 bases that match TRBD1. Germline V lookup: CDR1 MDHEN, CDR2 SYDVKM. The CDR3 sequence is 15 residues long. Trimming cost V 4 bases and J 3 bases; bases outside gene matches: 8. The CDR3 nucleotides read TGTGCCAGCAGTTCCCCAGGGGGCGAGGTCTACGAGCAGTACTTC. Translating it yields CASSSPGGEVYEQYF.

This chain links TRBV9 with TRBJ1-2; D uncertain. Trimming removed 3 bases from V and 6 bases from J, with 21 bases in between. CDR1 and CDR2 from the germline V gene are SGDLS and YYNGEE. This CDR3 contains 16 residues. The CDR3 nucleotides read TGTGCCAGCAGCGCCGCCGGATTCGCGGGGATGGATGGCTACACCTTC. This gives the protein CASSAAGFAGMDGYTF.

The gene calls are TRBV6-2 or TRBV6-3 and TRBJ2-5, with D perhaps matching TRBD1 (5 bases). Germline CDR1 MNHEY, CDR2 SVGEGT. CDR3 length: 15 amino acids. Trimming removed 0 bases from V and 4 bases from J, with 12 bases in between. CDR3 sequence (DNA): TGTGCCAGCAGTTACTCATGGCAGGGTAGAGAGACCCAGTACTTC. Its translation: CASSYSWQGRETQYF.

V gene TRBV7-2 combines with J gene TRBJ2-7, with D maybe TRBD1 (6 bases). The germline gives CDR1 SGHTA, CDR2 FQGNSA. The CDR3 totals 15 residues. Trimming took 3 bases from V and 0 from J, leaving 12 bases between them. The CDR3 here is CASSFLDSFSYEQYF. CDR3 coding DNA: TGTGCCAGCAGCTTTTTGGACAGTTTCTCCTACGAGCAGTACTTC.